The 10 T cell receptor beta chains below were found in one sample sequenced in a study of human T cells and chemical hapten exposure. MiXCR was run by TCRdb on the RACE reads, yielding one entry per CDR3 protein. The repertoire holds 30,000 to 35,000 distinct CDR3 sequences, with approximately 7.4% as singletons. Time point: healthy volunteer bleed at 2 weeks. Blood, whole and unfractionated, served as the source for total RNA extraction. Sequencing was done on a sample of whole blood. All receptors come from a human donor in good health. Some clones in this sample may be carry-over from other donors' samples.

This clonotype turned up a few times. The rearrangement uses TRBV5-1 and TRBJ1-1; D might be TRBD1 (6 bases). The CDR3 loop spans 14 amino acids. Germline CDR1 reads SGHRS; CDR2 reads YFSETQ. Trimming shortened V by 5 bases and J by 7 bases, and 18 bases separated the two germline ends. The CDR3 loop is CASRGEGGNGEAFF. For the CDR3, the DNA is TGCGCCAGCAGAGGTGAAGGGGGTAACGGTGAAGCTTTCTTT.

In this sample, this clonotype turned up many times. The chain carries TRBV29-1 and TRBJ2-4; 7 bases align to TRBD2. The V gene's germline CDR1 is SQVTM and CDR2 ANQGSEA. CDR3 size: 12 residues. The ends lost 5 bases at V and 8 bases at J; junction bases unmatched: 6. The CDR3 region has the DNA TGCAGCGTTTTGAGCGGGGTGGACATTCAGTACTTC. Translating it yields CSVLSGVDIQYF.

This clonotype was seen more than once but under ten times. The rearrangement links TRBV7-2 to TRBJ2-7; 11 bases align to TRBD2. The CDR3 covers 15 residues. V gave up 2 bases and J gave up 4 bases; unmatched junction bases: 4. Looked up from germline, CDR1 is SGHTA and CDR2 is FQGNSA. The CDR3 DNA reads TGTGCCAGCAGCTTAAATAGCGGGGGGGTGTACGAGCAGTACTTC. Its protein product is CASSLNSGGVYEQYF.

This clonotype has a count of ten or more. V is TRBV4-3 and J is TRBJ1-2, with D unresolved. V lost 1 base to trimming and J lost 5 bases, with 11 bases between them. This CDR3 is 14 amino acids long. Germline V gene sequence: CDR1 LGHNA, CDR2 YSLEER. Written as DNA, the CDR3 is TGCGCCAGCAGCCAAGGACCCTTCTTATATGGCTACACCTTC. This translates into CASSQGPFLYGYTF.

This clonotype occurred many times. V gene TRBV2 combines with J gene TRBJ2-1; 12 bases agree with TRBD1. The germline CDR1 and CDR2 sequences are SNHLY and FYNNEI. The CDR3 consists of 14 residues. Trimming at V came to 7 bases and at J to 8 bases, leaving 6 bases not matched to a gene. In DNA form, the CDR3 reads TGTGCCAGCATACCGGGACAGGGGGCACATGAGCAGTTCTTC. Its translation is CASIPGQGAHEQFF.

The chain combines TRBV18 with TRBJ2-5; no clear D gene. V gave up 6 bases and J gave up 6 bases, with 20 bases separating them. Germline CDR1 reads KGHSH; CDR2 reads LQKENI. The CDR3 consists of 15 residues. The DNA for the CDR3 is TGTGCCAGCTCCCCGGACCCAGCCACAAGTAAGACCCAGTACTTC. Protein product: CASSPDPATSKTQYF. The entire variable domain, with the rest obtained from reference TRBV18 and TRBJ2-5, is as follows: NAGVMQNPRHLVRRRGQEARLRCSPMKGHSHVYWYRQLPEEGLKFMVYLQKENIIDESGMPKERFSAEFPKEGPSILRIQQVVRGDSAAYFCASSPDPATSKTQYFGPGTRLLVL.

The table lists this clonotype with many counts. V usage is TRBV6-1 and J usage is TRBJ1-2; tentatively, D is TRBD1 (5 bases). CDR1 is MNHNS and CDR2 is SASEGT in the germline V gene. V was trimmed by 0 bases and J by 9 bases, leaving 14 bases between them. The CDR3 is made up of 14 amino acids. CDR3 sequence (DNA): TGTGCCAGCAGTGAAGCAACAGGTACATTACGCTACACCTTC. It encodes CASSEATGTLRYTF.

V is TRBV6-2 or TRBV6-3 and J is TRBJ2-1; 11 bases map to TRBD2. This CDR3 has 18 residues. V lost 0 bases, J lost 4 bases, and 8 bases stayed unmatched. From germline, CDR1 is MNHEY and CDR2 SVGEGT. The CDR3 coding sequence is TGTGCCAGCAGTTACTCCCCCCCGACTAGCGGGATATACAATGAGCAGTTCTTC. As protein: CASSYSPPTSGIYNEQFF.

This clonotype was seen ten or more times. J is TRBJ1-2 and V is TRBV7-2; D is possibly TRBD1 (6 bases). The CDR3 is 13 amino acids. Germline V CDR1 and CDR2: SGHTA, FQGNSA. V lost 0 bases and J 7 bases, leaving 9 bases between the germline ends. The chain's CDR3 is CASSLAQGSGYTF. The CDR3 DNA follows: TGTGCCAGCAGCTTAGCACAGGGTAGTGGCTACACCTTC.

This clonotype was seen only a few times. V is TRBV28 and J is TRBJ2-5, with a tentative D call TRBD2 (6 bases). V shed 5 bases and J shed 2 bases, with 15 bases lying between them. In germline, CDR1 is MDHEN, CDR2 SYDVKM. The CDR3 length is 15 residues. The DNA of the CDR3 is TGTGCCAGCAGTCTCCGCCTAGCGCCGCAAGAGACCCAGTACTTC. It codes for CASSLRLAPQETQYF. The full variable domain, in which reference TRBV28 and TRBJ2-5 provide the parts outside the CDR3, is DVKVTQSSRYLVKRTGEKVFLECVQDMDHENMFWYRQDPGLGLRLIYFSYDVKMKEKGDIPEGYSVSREKKERFSLILESASTNQTSMYLCASSLRLAPQETQYFGPGTRLLVL.